This T cell receptor (beta chain) was obtained from a study of T-cell reconstitution after alpha-beta-depleted transplantation in children. For TCRbeta, the library was prepared with unique molecular identifiers. TCRdb called the PCR reads again in MiXCR, with one record for every CDR3 protein. This sample has fewer than 400,000 distinct CDR3 sequences; roughly 22% occur once, and the top ten carry 3.5% to 4%. This clonotype has just a few counts. Trimming pared 8 bases from V and 0 bases from J, leaving 8 bases between. This CDR3 is 12 amino acids long. Germline V gives CDR1 SGHAT, CDR2 FQDESV (reference sequence).

The chain combines TRBV11-1 with TRBJ2-7, with D unresolved. The specimen comprised PBMCs from the stem cell graft donor, sampled from the stem cell graft. This receptor was identified in a human donor who donated a stem cell graft to a child with acute myeloid leukemia. The CDR3 loop reads CASGMNSYEQYF. DNA of the CDR3: TGTGCCAGCGGGATGAACTCCTACGAGCAGTACTTC. Together with reference TRBV11-1 and TRBJ2-7, the CDR3 gives the full variable domain: EAEVAQSPRYKITEKSQAVAFWCDPISGHATLYWYRQILGQGPELLVQFQDESVVDDSQLPKDRFSAERLKGVDSTLKIQPAELGDSAMYLCASGMNSYEQYFGPGTRLTVT.